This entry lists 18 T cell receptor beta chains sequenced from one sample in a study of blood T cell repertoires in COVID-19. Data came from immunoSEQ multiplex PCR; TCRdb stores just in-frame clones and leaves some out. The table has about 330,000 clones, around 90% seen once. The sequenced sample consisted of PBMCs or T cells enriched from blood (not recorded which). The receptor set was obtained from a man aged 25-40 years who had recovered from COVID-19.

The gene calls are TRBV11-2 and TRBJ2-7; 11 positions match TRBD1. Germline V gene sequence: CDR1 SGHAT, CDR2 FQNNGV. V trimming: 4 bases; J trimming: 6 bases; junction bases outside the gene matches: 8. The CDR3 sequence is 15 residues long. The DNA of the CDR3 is TGTGCCAGCAGCTCCTTCGGGACAGGGGGTAGCGAGCAGTACTTC. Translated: CASSSFGTGGSEQYF.

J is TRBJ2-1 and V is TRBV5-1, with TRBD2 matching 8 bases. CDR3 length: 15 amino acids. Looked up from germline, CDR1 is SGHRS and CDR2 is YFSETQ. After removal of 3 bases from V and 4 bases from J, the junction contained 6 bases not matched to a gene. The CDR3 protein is CASSWTGTSYNEQFF. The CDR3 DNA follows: TGCGCCAGCAGCTGGACCGGGACTAGTTACAATGAGCAGTTCTTC.

CDR3 DNA sequence: TGTGCCAGCAGCGTAGTTGAGCGGCTTAGCACAGATACGCAGTATTTT. Residues: CASSVVERLSTDTQYF. The chain is built from TRBV9 and TRBJ2-3, with a weak D call TRBD2 (5 bases). V gave up 0 bases and J gave up 0 bases, with 11 bases separating them. The CDR3 has 16 amino acids. Per germline, CDR1 SGDLS and CDR2 YYNGEE. Looking up the rest from reference TRBV9 and TRBJ2-3 gives the full variable domain: DSGVTQTPKHLITATGQRVTLRCSPRSGDLSVYWYQQSLDQGLQFLIQYYNGEERAKGNILERFSAQQFPDLHSELNLSSLELGDSALYFCASSVVERLSTDTQYFGPGTRLTVL.

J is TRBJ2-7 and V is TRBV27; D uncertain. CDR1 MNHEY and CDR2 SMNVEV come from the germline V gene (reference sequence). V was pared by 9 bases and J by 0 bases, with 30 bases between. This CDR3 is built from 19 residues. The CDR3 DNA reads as TGTGCCAGTCCGAGCAGTTTAGGCGGTGTGGCAGTGAGCTCCTACGAGCAGTACTTC. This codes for CASPSSLGGVAVSSYEQYF.

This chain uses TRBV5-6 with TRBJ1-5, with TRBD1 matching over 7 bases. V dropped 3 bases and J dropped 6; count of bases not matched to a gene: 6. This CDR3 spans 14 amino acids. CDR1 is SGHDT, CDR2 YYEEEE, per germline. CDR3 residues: CASSSQGVSQPQHF. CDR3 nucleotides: TGTGCCAGCAGCTCCCAGGGGGTCAGTCAGCCCCAGCATTTT.

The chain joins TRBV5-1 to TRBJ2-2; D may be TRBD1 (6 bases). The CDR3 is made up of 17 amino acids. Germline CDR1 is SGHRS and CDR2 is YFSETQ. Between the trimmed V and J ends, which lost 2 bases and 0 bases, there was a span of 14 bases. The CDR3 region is CASSFHPGTTNTGELFF. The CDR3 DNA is TGCGCCAGCAGCTTTCACCCCGGGACAACGAACACCGGGGAGCTGTTTTTT.

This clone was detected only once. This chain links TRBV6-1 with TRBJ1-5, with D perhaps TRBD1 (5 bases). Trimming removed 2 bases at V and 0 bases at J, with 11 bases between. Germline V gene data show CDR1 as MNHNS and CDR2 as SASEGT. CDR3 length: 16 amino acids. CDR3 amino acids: CASSEMGPSSNQPQHF. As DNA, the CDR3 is TGTGCCAGCAGTGAAATGGGGCCGAGTAGCAATCAGCCCCAGCATTTT.

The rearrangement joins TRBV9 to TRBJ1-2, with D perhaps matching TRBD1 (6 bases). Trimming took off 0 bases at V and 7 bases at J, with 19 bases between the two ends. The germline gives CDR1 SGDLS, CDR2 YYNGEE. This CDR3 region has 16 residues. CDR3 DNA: TGTGCCAGCAGCGTAGCTTTCCCCACAGGGATCGGTGGCTACACCTTC. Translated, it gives CASSVAFPTGIGGYTF.

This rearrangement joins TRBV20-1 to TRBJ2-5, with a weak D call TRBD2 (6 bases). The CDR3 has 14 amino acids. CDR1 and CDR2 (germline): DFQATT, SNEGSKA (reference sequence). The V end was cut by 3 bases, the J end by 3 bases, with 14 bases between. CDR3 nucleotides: TGCAGTGCTAGTCAGTGGTCTAGCGAAGAGACCCAGTACTTC. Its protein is CSASQWSSEETQYF.

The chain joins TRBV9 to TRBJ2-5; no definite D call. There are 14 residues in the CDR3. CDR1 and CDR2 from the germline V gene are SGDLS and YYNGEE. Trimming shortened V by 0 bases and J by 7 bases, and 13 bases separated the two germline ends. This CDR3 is CASSVATGIRTQYF. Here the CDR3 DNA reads TGTGCCAGCAGCGTAGCTACTGGTATCCGGACCCAGTACTTC.

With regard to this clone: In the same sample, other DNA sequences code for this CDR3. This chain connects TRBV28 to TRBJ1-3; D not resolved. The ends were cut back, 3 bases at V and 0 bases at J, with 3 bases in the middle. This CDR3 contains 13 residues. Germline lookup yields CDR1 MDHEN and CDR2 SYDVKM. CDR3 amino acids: CASSLSSGNTIYF. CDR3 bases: TGTGCCAGCAGTTTGAGCTCTGGAAACACCATATATTTT.

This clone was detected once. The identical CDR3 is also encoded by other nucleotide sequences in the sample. CDR3 region: CASSFYRNTEAFF. CDR3 nucleotides: TGTGCCAGCAGTTTTTACAGGAACACTGAAGCTTTCTTT. V is TRBV12-3 or TRBV12-4 and J is TRBJ1-1; no clear D gene. The V gene lost 3 bases and the J gene lost 1 base, with 6 bases spanning the gap. The CDR3 sequence is 13 residues long.

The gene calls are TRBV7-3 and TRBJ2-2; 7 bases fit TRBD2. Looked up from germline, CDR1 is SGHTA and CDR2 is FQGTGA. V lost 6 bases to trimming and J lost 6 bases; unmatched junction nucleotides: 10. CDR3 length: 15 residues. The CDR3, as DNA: TGTGCCAGCAGTTCTACCGGGACTAAATCCGGGGAGCTGTTTTTT. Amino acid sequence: CASSSTGTKSGELFF. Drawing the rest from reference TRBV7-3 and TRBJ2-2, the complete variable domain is GAGVSQTPSNKVTEKGKYVELRCDPISGHTALYWYRQSLGQGPEFLIYFQGTGAADDSGLPNDRFFAVRPEGSVSTLKIQRTERGDSAVYLCASSSTGTKSGELFFGEGSRLTVL.

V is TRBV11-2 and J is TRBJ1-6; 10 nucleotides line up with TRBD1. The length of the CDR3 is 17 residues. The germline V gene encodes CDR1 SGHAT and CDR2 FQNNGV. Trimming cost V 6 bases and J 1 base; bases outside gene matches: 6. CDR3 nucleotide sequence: TGTGCCAGCAGTCGGCCGGGACAGGGGTCCTATAATTCACCCCTCCACTTT. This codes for CASSRPGQGSYNSPLHF.

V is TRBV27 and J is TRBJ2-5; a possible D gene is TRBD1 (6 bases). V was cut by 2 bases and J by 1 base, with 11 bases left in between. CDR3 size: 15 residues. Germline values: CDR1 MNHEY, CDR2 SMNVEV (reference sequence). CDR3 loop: CASSLIGQPQETQYF. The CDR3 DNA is TGTGCCAGCAGTTTAATTGGACAGCCCCAAGAGACCCAGTACTTC.

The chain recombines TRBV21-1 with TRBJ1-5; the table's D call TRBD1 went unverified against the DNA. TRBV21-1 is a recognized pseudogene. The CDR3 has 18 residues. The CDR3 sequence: CASSSRAGLDPSNQPQHF. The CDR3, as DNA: TGTGCCAGCAGCTCAAGGGCAGGGTTAGATCCTAGCAATCAGCCCCAGCATTTT.

The DNA of the CDR3 is TGTGCCACCAGCTTCGGATCGGGGGGAGATACGCAGTATTTT. It translates to CATSFGSGGDTQYF. The chain recombines TRBV15 with TRBJ2-3; TRBD2 matches at 7 bases. With 5 bases clipped from V and 5 bases from J, the junction kept 7 bases outside the gene matches. CDR3 length: 14 amino acids. From germline, CDR1 is LNHNV and CDR2 YYDKDF (reference sequence). The full variable domain, with the rest looked up from reference TRBV15 and TRBJ2-3, is DAMVIQNPRYQVTQFGKPVTLSCSQTLNHNVMYWYQQKSSQAPKLLFHYYDKDFNNEADTPDNFQSRRPNTSFCFLDIRSPGLGDTAMYLCATSFGSGGDTQYFGPGTRLTVL.

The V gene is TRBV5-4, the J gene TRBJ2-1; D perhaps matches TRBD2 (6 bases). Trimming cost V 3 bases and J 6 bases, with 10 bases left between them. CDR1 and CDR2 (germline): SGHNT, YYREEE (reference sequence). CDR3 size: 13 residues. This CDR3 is CASSWGDRNEQFF. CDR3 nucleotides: TGTGCCAGCAGCTGGGGGGACCGCAATGAGCAGTTCTTC.